This entry lists 21 T cell receptor beta chains sequenced from one sample in a study of T cell responses to AZD1222 COVID-19 vaccine. TCRdb's copy holds only in-frame clones and misses some; the assay was immunoSEQ multiplex PCR. Altogether under 200,000 clones are present, more than 90% being singletons, with the ten largest covering 3.6%. Source: peripheral blood, taken 28 days after the second dose of the MenACWY control vaccine. The receptor set was obtained from an adult who received the MenACWY meningococcal vaccine as a control.

The V gene is TRBV27, the J gene TRBJ2-1; 9 bases match TRBD1. Germline V gene data show CDR1 as MNHEY and CDR2 as SMNVEV (reference sequence). V was clipped by 6 bases and J by 2 bases; unmatched bases: 2. The CDR3 contains 14 residues. The CDR3 nucleotides read TGTGCCAGCAGCCGGGACAGGGCCTACAATGAGCAGTTCTTC. This encodes CASSRDRAYNEQFF.

The V gene is TRBV10-3, the J gene TRBJ2-5, with 8 bases fitting TRBD1. CDR1 is ENHRY, CDR2 SYGVKD, per germline. There are 13 residues in the CDR3. Trimming took 2 bases from V and 7 from J; bases not matched to a gene: 3. CDR3 nucleotides: TGTGCCATCAGTGAGCAGGGGGCCCGGACCCAGTACTTC. Residues: CAISEQGARTQYF.

This chain links TRBV5-1 with TRBJ1-6; no firm D call. V was cut by 0 bases and J by 9 bases, with 16 bases left in between. The CDR3 is made up of 16 amino acids. CDR1 is SGHRS, CDR2 YFSETQ, per germline. CDR3 bases: TGCGCCAGCAGCTTGGGCGCAGACCCACGTAGTTCACCCCTCCACTTT. It yields the protein CASSLGADPRSSPLHF.

The chain joins TRBV7-9 to TRBJ1-3; D gene uncertain. Germline CDR1 is SEHNR and CDR2 is FQNEAQ (reference sequence). This CDR3 comprises 16 residues. With 2 bases removed from V and 3 bases from J, the gap between germline ends came to 14 bases. The CDR3 DNA reads TGTGCCAGCAGCTTATTCTCAGTGGCTGGTGGAAACACCATATATTTT. It translates to CASSLFSVAGGNTIYF.

The chain's CDR3 is CASSLSGWRVAKETQYF. CDR3 in DNA: TGTGCCAGCAGCTTATCGGGGTGGCGGGTAGCTAAGGAGACCCAGTACTTC. The chain recombines TRBV11-3 with TRBJ2-5; TRBD2 might be the D (5 bases). Germline V gene sequence: CDR1 SGHNT, CDR2 YENEEA. Deletions cut 2 bases from V and 5 bases from J, with 21 bases between. The CDR3 covers 17 residues.

J is TRBJ1-1 and V is TRBV7-2; D is unclear. Per germline, CDR1 SGHTA and CDR2 FQGNSA. Trimming shortened V by 4 bases and J by 1 base, and 7 bases separated the two germline ends. CDR3 length equals 13 residues. This CDR3 is CASSYYKNTEAFF. For the CDR3, the DNA is TGTGCCAGCAGCTATTATAAGAACACTGAAGCTTTCTTT.

The V call is TRBV7-9, the J call TRBJ1-3, with 7 bases that match TRBD1. CDR1 and CDR2 from the germline V gene are SEHNR and FQNEAQ (reference sequence). V lost 5 bases, J lost 4 bases, and 5 bases stayed unmatched. The CDR3 spans 14 residues. CDR3 residues: CASSPSDRGNTIYF. For the CDR3, the DNA is TGTGCCAGCAGCCCCTCGGACAGGGGAAACACCATATATTTT.

The rearrangement joins TRBV6-1 to TRBJ1-6; TRBD1 is a possible D gene (6 bases). This CDR3 region has 15 residues. Germline V gene sequence: CDR1 MNHNS, CDR2 SASEGT. Trimming took off 2 bases at V and 5 bases at J, with 10 bases between the two ends. In nucleotides, the CDR3 is TGTGCCAGCAGTGAAACAGGGTCAAATAATTCACCCCTCCACTTT. The encoded protein is CASSETGSNNSPLHF.

The gene calls are TRBV19 and TRBJ1-1, with 8 bases identical to TRBD1. In germline, CDR1 is LNHDA, CDR2 SQIVND (reference sequence). V lost 10 bases to trimming and J lost 3 bases; unmatched junction nucleotides: 13. The CDR3 sequence is 15 residues long. The CDR3 bases are TGTGCCAAGGGCTCTCAGCCAGGGGGCTACACTGAAGCTTTCTTT. Translated: CAKGSQPGGYTEAFF.

This clone was seen only once. V and J are TRBV15 and TRBJ1-2; TRBD1 might be the D (6 bases). Trimming left V 2 bases short and J 2 bases short, with 12 bases between. Germline lookup yields CDR1 LNHNV and CDR2 YYDKDF (reference sequence). The CDR3 runs to 15 residues. CDR3 region: CATSRSTGANYGYTF. The CDR3, as DNA: TGTGCCACCAGCAGATCTACGGGGGCGAACTATGGCTACACCTTC.

This chain joins TRBV3-1 (or the pseudogene TRBV3-2) and TRBJ2-6; maybe TRBD1 (6 bases). Per germline, CDR1 LGHDT and CDR2 YNNKEL (reference sequence). V was shortened by 9 bases and J by 0 bases, with 18 bases between the two germline ends. CDR3 length: 17 amino acids. CDR3 protein: CASLGQTSPSGANVLTF. DNA for the CDR3: TGTGCCAGTTTAGGACAGACGTCTCCCTCTGGGGCCAACGTCCTGACTTTC.

The genes are TRBV9 and TRBJ2-2; no clear D gene. The CDR3 totals 16 residues. Deletions cut 0 bases from V and 0 bases from J, with 9 bases between. The germline CDR1 and CDR2 sequences are SGDLS and YYNGEE. The chain's CDR3 is CASSVVTPPNTGELFF. As DNA, the CDR3 is TGTGCCAGCAGCGTAGTTACCCCGCCGAACACCGGGGAGCTGTTTTTT.

The CDR3 region is CASSLRNPGLATQETQYF. The CDR3, as DNA: TGTGCCAGCAGCTTGCGGAACCCGGGACTAGCGACCCAAGAGACCCAGTACTTC. This sequence joins TRBV7-6 and TRBJ2-5; 10 bases are a match to TRBD2. The V gene end was trimmed by 3 bases and the J gene end by 1 base; junction bases not matched to a gene: 11. Germline CDR1 reads SGHVS; CDR2 reads FNYEAQ. This CDR3 has 18 amino acids.

The chain carries TRBV18 and TRBJ2-5, with TRBD1 matching over 8 bases. Germline V gene lookup returns CDR1 KGHSH and CDR2 LQKENI. With V trimmed by 3 bases and J by 5 bases, 8 bases remained unmatched. This CDR3 contains 15 residues. The CDR3 loop is CASSPRSGGRETQYF. CDR3 sequence (DNA): TGTGCCAGCTCACCGCGTTCAGGGGGCCGGGAGACCCAGTACTTC.

The rearrangement joins TRBV11-1 to TRBJ1-2, with D maybe TRBD1 (5 bases). The V and J ends lost 6 bases and 4 bases respectively, with 15 bases between them. The CDR3 spans 14 residues. Germline lookup yields CDR1 SGHAT and CDR2 FQDESV (reference sequence). CDR3 protein: CASSARGTAYGYTF. The CDR3 DNA is TGTGCCAGCAGTGCTCGCGGGACGGCCTATGGCTACACCTTC.

The rearrangement uses TRBV9 and TRBJ1-6; D is possibly TRBD1 (6 bases). The V and J ends lost 1 base and 8 bases respectively, with 13 bases between them. Germline V gene lookup returns CDR1 SGDLS and CDR2 YYNGEE. The CDR3 is 15 amino acids. CDR3 region: CASSVSGGQYSPLHF. CDR3 DNA sequence: TGTGCCAGCAGCGTATCTGGGGGCCAGTATTCACCCCTCCACTTT.

V and J are TRBV20-1 and TRBJ1-2; D is unclear. With 6 bases removed from V and 8 bases from J, the gap between germline ends came to 13 bases. Germline V gene lookup returns CDR1 DFQATT and CDR2 SNEGSKA (reference sequence). This CDR3 is built from 11 residues. The CDR3 region has the DNA TGCAGTGCCCAGACGCAGGAAGGCTACACCTTC. It specifies CSAQTQEGYTF.

Regarding this clone: The same CDR3 also results from other DNA sequences found in this sample. The V and J genes are TRBV15 and TRBJ1-1; no definite D call. With 1 base removed from V and 1 base from J, the gap between germline ends came to 10 bases. Germline V gene lookup returns CDR1 LNHNV and CDR2 YYDKDF (reference sequence). This CDR3 has 15 residues. The CDR3 region is CATSRGSSENTEAFF. CDR3 coding DNA: TGTGCCACCAGCAGAGGGTCGAGTGAGAACACTGAAGCTTTCTTT.

V and J are TRBV5-1 and TRBJ2-3, with 7 bases that match TRBD1. Germline CDR1 SGHRS, CDR2 YFSETQ. The CDR3 loop spans 21 amino acids. V lost 0 bases to trimming and J lost 0 bases; unmatched junction nucleotides: 19. CDR3 in amino acids: CASSLARGSVLDRPSTDTQYF. In nucleotides, the CDR3 is TGCGCCAGCAGCTTGGCCAGGGGGAGCGTGCTGGACCGCCCTAGCACAGATACGCAGTATTTT.

Only one count was recorded for this clone. The chain recombines TRBV3-1 (or the pseudogene TRBV3-2) with TRBJ1-1, with D possibly being TRBD1 (5 bases). The CDR3 is made up of 16 amino acids. Germline V CDR1 and CDR2: LGHDT, YNNKEL (reference sequence). V was shortened by 1 base and J by 3 bases, with 15 bases between the two germline ends. CDR3 in DNA: TGTGCCAGCAGCCAAGCCTCCAGGAAGGGGTACACTGAAGCTTTCTTT. Residues: CASSQASRKGYTEAFF.

Here the CDR3 DNA reads TGTGCCAGCAGCCAAGAAACTAGCGGGCCTTTGGTCGAGTACTTC. It translates to CASSQETSGPLVEYF. The chain joins TRBV14 to TRBJ2-7; 9 nucleotides line up with TRBD2. Germline V gene data show CDR1 as SGHDN and CDR2 as FVKESK. V was pared by 0 bases and J by 11 bases, with 11 bases of the junction left unmatched. This CDR3 region has 15 residues.